This paragraph covers one T cell receptor beta chain sequence. Its antigen remains unidentified. The sample is drawn from a study of T cells expressing NK-cell markers. Whole-study findings and limits: Expanded clones of NKG2C+ T cells had an unclear HCMV specificity.

Scientists made TCR beta cDNA using 5'RACE template switching with UMIs. TCRdb processed the 5' RACE reads again and assigns one entry to each CDR3 protein, with no DNA. The sample data list approximately 380,000 distinct CDR3 sequences. The CDR3 covers 15 residues. Germline V CDR1 and CDR2: SEHNR, FQNEAQ (reference sequence). This rearrangement joins TRBV7-9 to TRBJ2-5; the D call of TRBD1 rests on TCRdb alone, since no DNA is present to check it. Sequencing used blood T cells: a sorted CD56 or NKG2C T cell subset, CD4+ or CD8+ T cells, or bulk PBMC T cells (not recorded which). The origin of this receptor is a man aged 18-70 years in good health. The CDR3 here is CASSPPPGREETQYF.